Reported below is one T cell receptor (beta chain). The antigen remains unidentified. The data originate from a study of T-cell reconstitution after alpha-beta-depleted transplantation in children. The CDR3 covers 13 residues. The V and J ends lost 3 bases and 2 bases respectively, with 7 bases between them. Study-wide points: Diversity of TCRbeta at day 60 was high in some patients, arising from surviving recipient T cells and thymic progenitors. Hyperexpanded clones declined; after one year, newly produced T cells mostly supplied diversity. Several hundred expanded graft clones reportedly supplied alpha-beta T cells about two months after transplant.

A TCRbeta library incorporating unique molecular identifiers was prepared. TCRdb reanalysed the PCR reads using MiXCR and keeps one entry per CDR3 protein. The table shows hundreds of thousands of distinct CDR3 sequences, with roughly a quarter occurring only once. Specimen: PBMCs, mostly from graft donor cells, collected 360 days after TCRalphabeta/CD19-depleted stem cell transplant. The chain joins TRBV12-3 or TRBV12-4 to TRBJ1-2, with D possibly being TRBD1 (6 bases). This sequence originates from a female patient aged 2 to 10 who had a stem cell transplant for congenital amegakaryocytic thrombocytopenia, so the T cells may come from the graft donor. The CDR3 DNA reads as TGTGCCAGCAGTTTTGACAGGAACTATGGCTACACCTTC. Protein sequence: CASSFDRNYGYTF.